This paragraph reports one TCR beta chain. Its antigen is not identified. The V end lost 1 base, the J end lost 4 bases, and 11 bases lay between the germline ends. The CDR3 sequence is 15 residues long. Germline CDR1 and CDR2: SGHVS and FQNEAQ. Repertoires were generated with immunoSEQ multiplex PCR, while TCRdb's copy carries only in-frame clones and drops some. The table has about 65,000 clones, 75% to 90% seen once. This specimen belongs to a study of CD4 T cells in relation to SARS-CoV-2 and coronaviruses. The overall study: The restricting HLA molecule for shared crossreactive spike epitopes was mapped.

Study-level findings and limits: No crossreactivity against non-spike viral proteins was tested here.

CD4+ T cells from unexposed donors were obtained before the COVID-19 pandemic (2011-2018). CD4 enrichment then naive enrichment separated naive from memory CD4+ cells. The sample was memory CD4+ T cells from PBMCs. The clonotype originates from a human donor in good health. V gene TRBV7-8 combines with J gene TRBJ1-5; D gene unclear. CDR3 region: CASSLGFQLNQPQHF. The CDR3 region has the DNA TGTGCCAGCAGCTTAGGTTTTCAGCTTAATCAGCCCCAGCATTTT.